A selection of T cell receptor beta chains follows, all from one sample in a study. TCRdb reanalysed the 5' RACE reads using MiXCR and keeps one entry per CDR3 protein. The sample lists tens of thousands of distinct CDR3 sequences; about 28% were seen once. Sequenced input: naive CD4+ T cells sorted from blood. All receptors come from a female donor with breast cancer. Each CDR3 is given with its conserved first and last residue. The D gene is left open where the match is weak. A clone size is listed for some rows: how often the clone was seen (once, few, many), or a class if it is expanded.

CASSPPNTGELFF	TGTGCCAGCTCACCACCGAACACCGGGGAGCTGTTTTTT	NA	TRBV18	TRBJ2-2	NA
CASSFGTALNTEAFF	TGTGCCAGCAGCTTCGGGACAGCTCTTAACACTGAAGCTTTCTTT	NA	TRBV7-9	TRBJ1-1	TRBD1
CASSQPGQGHTEQFF	TGCGCCAGCAGCCAACCGGGACAGGGACATACTGAGCAGTTCTTC	many	TRBV4-1	TRBJ2-1	TRBD1
CASSQGQGAEAEAFF	TGTGCCAGCAGCCAAGGACAGGGGGCAGAGGCTGAAGCTTTCTTT	many	TRBV4-2	TRBJ1-1	TRBD1
CASSPAPAISTDTQYF	TGTGCCAGCAGCCCGGCCCCAGCCATTAGCACAGATACGCAGTATTTT	NA	TRBV7-8	TRBJ2-3	NA
CASSPPERSRVQETQYF	TGTGCCAGCAGTCCACCGGAGCGATCACGGGTCCAAGAGACCCAGTACTTC	NA	TRBV6-1	TRBJ2-5	NA
CASSQGGTKDTEAFF	TGTGCCAGCAGCCAAGGGGGGACTAAGGACACTGAAGCTTTCTTT	NA	TRBV4-2	TRBJ1-1	NA
CSALLDGSYEQYF	TGCAGTGCTTTACTGGACGGTTCCTACGAGCAGTACTTC	few	TRBV20-1	TRBJ2-7	NA
CASSLMTETGELFF	TGCGCCAGCAGCTTAATGACAGAGACCGGGGAGCTGTTTTTT	few	TRBV5-1	TRBJ2-2	NA
CASSPGQAATNEKLFF	TGTGCCAGCTCACCTGGACAAGCGGCAACTAATGAAAAACTGTTTTTT	once	TRBV18	TRBJ1-4	NA
CSAYWESTEAFF	TGCAGCGCTTACTGGGAGAGCACTGAAGCTTTCTTT	medium-sized	TRBV29-1	TRBJ1-1	NA
CSSGGGTGELFF	TGCAGCTCTGGGGGGGGCACCGGGGAGCTGTTTTTT	NA	TRBV29-1	TRBJ2-2	TRBD2
CASSLAGPEAFF	TGTGCCAGCAGCTTAGCAGGGCCTGAAGCTTTCTTT	NA	TRBV7-8	TRBJ1-1	NA
CASSSVPTEEQYF	TGCGCCAGCAGCTCGGTCCCGACGGAAGAGCAGTACTTC	NA	TRBV5-1	TRBJ2-7	NA
CAWSVRLLAGGRSLGYEQYF	TGTGCCTGGAGTGTCCGTCTTCTAGCGGGGGGGCGTTCTCTGGGGTACGAGCAGTACTTC	few	TRBV30	TRBJ2-7	TRBD2
CASRKWVGTEAFF	TGTGCCAGCAGAAAATGGGTGGGCACTGAAGCTTTCTTT	NA	TRBV28	TRBJ1-1	NA
CASSYRGQSPEAFF	TGTGCCAGCAGTTACCGCGGACAGTCTCCTGAAGCTTTCTTT	NA	TRBV6-5	TRBJ1-1	NA
CSGGGLSAFDTF	TGCAGCGGCGGGGGATTGTCGGCTTTTGACACCTTC	few	TRBV29-1	TRBJ1-2	NA
CASSEARSRRYDQPQHF	TGTGCCAGCAGTGAAGCTCGGTCCCGGAGATACGATCAGCCCCAGCATTTT	NA	TRBV6-1	TRBJ1-5	NA
CSAAPGTSGDIQYF	TGCAGTGCTGCTCCCGGGACCTCTGGGGACATTCAGTACTTC	NA	TRBV20-1	TRBJ2-4	NA
CSARLAGETDTQYF	TGCAGTGCCCGACTAGCGGGAGAGACAGATACGCAGTATTTT	NA	TRBV20-1	TRBJ2-3	TRBD2
CSARDPGWGEDNQPQHF	TGCAGTGCTAGAGATCCCGGCTGGGGGGAGGACAATCAGCCCCAGCATTTT	NA	TRBV20-1	TRBJ1-5	NA
CASSLLTPPHSGELFF	TGTGCCAGCAGCCTATTGACCCCCCCGCACAGCGGGGAGCTGTTTTTT	few	TRBV7-8	TRBJ2-2	NA
CATSDTTVNSGANVLTF	TGTGCCACCAGTGATACTACAGTGAACTCTGGGGCCAACGTCCTGACTTTC	few	TRBV24-1	TRBJ2-6	NA
CASGGGGFVNTQYF	TGTGCCAGCGGTGGGGGGGGGTTTGTCAATACGCAGTATTTT	NA	TRBV12-3/TRBV12-4	TRBJ2-3	TRBD2
CASSSPGDTQYF	TGTGCCAGCAGCTCCCCTGGAGATACGCAGTATTTT	few	TRBV11-3	TRBJ2-3	NA
CASSAPGADYGYTF	TGTGCCAGCAGCGCCCCGGGGGCAGACTATGGCTACACCTTC	NA	TRBV5-4	TRBJ1-2	NA
CASRGGENNEQFF	TGTGCCAGCAGGGGGGGTGAAAACAATGAGCAGTTCTTC	NA	TRBV12-3/TRBV12-4	TRBJ2-1	NA
CASSQGTAYNEKLFF	TGCGCCAGCAGCCAAGGGACAGCTTATAATGAAAAACTGTTTTTT	many	TRBV4-1	TRBJ1-4	NA
CASSFIGAGTGSYEQYF	TGTGCCAGCAGTTTCATCGGGGCCGGGACAGGGTCCTACGAGCAGTACTTC	NA	TRBV28	TRBJ2-7	TRBD1
CASRGQRGTYEQYF	TGTGCCAGCAGGGGCCAGCGGGGCACCTACGAGCAGTACTTC	few	TRBV6-2/TRBV6-3	TRBJ2-7	TRBD2
CASSTSRGDSYNSPLHF	TGTGCCAGCTCGACGTCCAGGGGGGACTCCTATAATTCACCCCTCCACTTT	few	TRBV18	TRBJ1-6	TRBD1
CASSLEPRGKPQHF	TGTGCCAGCAGCTTGGAGCCACGGGGGAAGCCCCAGCATTTT	few	TRBV5-4	TRBJ1-5	NA
CSARGGALGTEAFF	TGCAGTGCTAGAGGGGGGGCTTTGGGCACTGAAGCTTTCTTT	NA	TRBV20-1	TRBJ1-1	NA
CASSLYGGETQYF	TGCGCCAGCAGCTTGTACGGGGGGGAGACCCAGTACTTC	medium-sized	TRBV5-1	TRBJ2-5	TRBD2
CASSSHEARRTDTQYF	TGCGCCAGCAGCTCCCACGAGGCCCGGCGCACAGATACGCAGTATTTT	few	TRBV5-1	TRBJ2-3	NA
CASSYSNGGRTDTQYF	TGTGCCAGCAGTTACTCGAACGGGGGGCGCACAGATACGCAGTATTTT	NA	TRBV6-5	TRBJ2-3	NA
CASSHGESSYEQYF	TGTGCCAGCAGCCACGGGGAGAGCTCCTACGAGCAGTACTTC	NA	TRBV6-5	TRBJ2-7	NA
CASRRRGQSSYEQYF	TGTGCCAGCAGACGGCGGGGGCAGAGCTCCTACGAGCAGTACTTC	NA	TRBV5-6	TRBJ2-7	NA
CSAWGRGGNSYEQYF	TGCAGTGCTTGGGGGAGGGGGGGAAACTCCTACGAGCAGTACTTC	many	TRBV20-1	TRBJ2-7	NA
CASSQDIQGAFF	TGTGCCAGCAGCCAAGACATACAGGGAGCTTTCTTT	medium-sized	TRBV4-2	TRBJ1-1	NA
CASKERGTSYEQYF	TGCGCCAGCAAGGAGCGGGGGACCTCCTACGAGCAGTACTTC	NA	TRBV10-2	TRBJ2-7	TRBD2
CASSTQENTEAFF	TGTGCCAGCTCAACACAGGAGAACACTGAAGCTTTCTTT	NA	TRBV18	TRBJ1-1	NA
CASSRGDSTDTQYF	TGTGCCAGCAGCCGAGGGGATAGCACAGATACGCAGTATTTT	NA	TRBV7-9	TRBJ2-3	NA